This T cell receptor (beta chain) was identified during a study of blood T cell repertoires in COVID-19. Germline V lookup: CDR1 MNHEY, CDR2 SVGAGI. V was clipped by 5 bases and J by 1 base; unmatched bases: 3. There are 15 residues in the CDR3. Sequencing was performed with immunoSEQ multiplex PCR; in TCRdb, only in-frame clones are kept and a portion is missing. There are 95,000 or so clones in the sample; around 87% occur only once, and roughly a sixth lies in the top ten. This rearrangement joins TRBV6-5 to TRBJ2-3; the match to TRBD2 covers 10 bases. The clonotype was recovered from a human donor in a cohort sampled during active COVID-19. The sample was peripheral blood. In DNA form, the CDR3 reads TGTGCCAGCAGTCTGACTAGCGGGCGCACAGATACGCAGTATTTT. Translation gives CASSLTSGRTDTQYF.